Below, 15 T cell receptor beta chains from the same sample are listed, as sequenced in a study of T-cell memory formation after mild COVID-19. In TCRdb, the 5' RACE reads were re-called with MiXCR into one record per CDR3 protein. The table records 200,000 to 300,000 distinct CDR3 sequences, 15% to 17% of them present only once. Material for sequencing was PBMCs or a T cell subset sorted from them (not recorded which). The source is an adult woman who had mild COVID-19 (a few samples of this study predate the infection). Cell type and time point are not known.

The V gene is TRBV6-1, the J gene TRBJ2-3, with unresolved D. CDR3 length: 11 amino acids. The ends were cut back, 3 bases at V and 5 bases at J, with 3 bases in the middle. Germline CDR1 reads MNHNS; CDR2 reads SASEGT. The CDR3 loop is CASSDRDTQYF. The CDR3 nucleotides read TGTGCCAGCAGTGACAGAGATACGCAGTATTTT.

The chain employs TRBV18 and TRBJ2-1; TRBD1 might be the D (5 bases). Trimming shortened V by 1 base and J by 2 bases, and 9 bases separated the two germline ends. The CDR3 extends over 15 amino acids. Per germline, CDR1 KGHSH and CDR2 LQKENI. The CDR3 coding sequence is TGTGCCAGCTCACCACTCCCAGGGCCCTACAATGAGCAGTTCTTC. It is translated as CASSPLPGPYNEQFF. Full variable domain (missing parts from reference TRBV18 and TRBJ2-1): NAGVMQNPRHLVRRRGQEARLRCSPMKGHSHVYWYRQLPEEGLKFMVYLQKENIIDESGMPKERFSAEFPKEGPSILRIQQVVRGDSAAYFCASSPLPGPYNEQFFGPGTRLTVL.

This clonotype was counted between two and nine times. The chain employs TRBV11-3 and TRBJ1-1, with 9 bases matching TRBD1. The J segment lost 3 bases and the V segment lost 4 bases, leaving 12 bases of the junction unmatched. The CDR3 consists of 17 residues. Germline V gene data show CDR1 as SGHNT and CDR2 as YENEEA. For the CDR3, the DNA is TGTGCCAGCAGCTCCCCCGGGACAGGGACTTGGGACACTGAAGCTTTCTTT. Translating gives CASSSPGTGTWDTEAFF.

This clonotype appeared a few times. This chain connects TRBV20-1 to TRBJ2-2, with 12 positions matching TRBD2. Germline CDR1 is DFQATT and CDR2 is SNEGSKA (reference sequence). V shed 3 bases, J shed 8 bases, and the junction held 10 bases outside the gene matches. This CDR3 has 16 amino acids. The CDR3 here is CSARAASGRAGGELFF. CDR3 bases: TGCAGTGCTAGGGCCGCTAGCGGGAGGGCCGGTGGGGAGCTGTTTTTT.

This clonotype was seen at least ten times. The genes are TRBV2 and TRBJ2-1; tentative D call: TRBD2 (6 bases). Trimming took off 8 bases at V and 8 bases at J, with 19 bases between the two ends. The germline V gene has CDR1 SNHLY and CDR2 FYNNEI. This CDR3 comprises 14 residues. CDR3 protein: CASLRGLASHEQFF. The CDR3 coding sequence is TGTGCCAGCCTCAGAGGGCTAGCGAGCCATGAGCAGTTCTTC.

CDR3 DNA sequence: TGCGCCAGCAGCTTGGAGGCACGGACGGGATTGGGTCACCTGCTCCACTTT. This encodes CASSLEARTGLGHLLHF. The V call is TRBV5-1, the J call TRBJ1-6; no firm D call. V was clipped by 0 bases and J by 16 bases, with 26 bases between them. CDR3 size: 17 residues. CDR1 SGHRS and CDR2 YFSETQ come from the germline V gene.

The chain employs TRBV9 and TRBJ1-2; D may be TRBD1 (5 bases). This CDR3 is 14 amino acids long. Trimming took off 3 bases at V and 4 bases at J, with 13 bases between the two ends. Germline assignment: CDR1 SGDLS and CDR2 YYNGEE. The DNA of the CDR3 is TGTGCCAGCAGCGCCCAGACAGAGCTCTATGGCTACACCTTC. Amino acids: CASSAQTELYGYTF. The variable domain in full, with the rest retrieved from reference TRBV9 and TRBJ1-2, is DSGVTQTPKHLITATGQRVTLRCSPRSGDLSVYWYQQSLDQGLQFLIQYYNGEERAKGNILERFSAQQFPDLHSELNLSSLELGDSALYFCASSAQTELYGYTFGSGTRLTVV.

CDR3 coding DNA: TGTGCCAGCAGCTTAAAGTTGACTAGCCCGACTTACAATGAGCAGTTCTTC. It is translated as CASSLKLTSPTYNEQFF. This chain links TRBV13 with TRBJ2-1, with 7 bases lining up with TRBD2. This CDR3 comprises 17 residues. Germline CDR1 PRHDT, CDR2 FYEKMQ (reference sequence). Trimming at V came to 2 bases and at J to 4 bases, leaving 11 bases not matched to a gene.

There are a few counts of this clonotype. The CDR3 coding sequence is TGCAGCGTTGAGGGTCCCCCAGGCCGCCCGGATACGCAGTATTTT. Translating it yields CSVEGPPGRPDTQYF. This chain connects TRBV29-1 to TRBJ2-3; D not resolved. The CDR3 totals 15 residues. CDR1 and CDR2 (germline): SQVTM, ANQGSEA. The V gene lost 3 bases and the J gene lost 6 bases, with 19 bases spanning the gap.

This clonotype was detected a few times. V usage is TRBV7-2 and J usage is TRBJ2-1, with D unresolved. CDR1 is SGHTA, CDR2 FQGNSA, per germline. V lost 5 bases, J lost 0 bases, and 14 bases lay in between. This CDR3 contains 16 residues. The CDR3 nucleotides are TGTGCCAGCAGCCGTGCAGGCACGAGCTCCTACAATGAGCAGTTCTTC. This translates into CASSRAGTSSYNEQFF.

This clonotype was seen more than once but under ten times. This sequence joins TRBV7-8 and TRBJ1-1; D unresolved. Germline loops: CDR1 SGHVS, CDR2 FQNEAQ. The CDR3 runs 12 residues. The ends were cut back, 0 bases at V and 10 bases at J, with 9 bases in the middle. CDR3 sequence: CASSLAGPSAFF. CDR3 DNA sequence: TGTGCCAGCAGCTTAGCAGGCCCGTCAGCTTTCTTT.

This rearrangement joins TRBV29-1 to TRBJ1-1, with D tentatively TRBD1 (5 bases). Trimming cost V 4 bases and J 0 bases, with 15 bases left between them. CDR1 is SQVTM and CDR2 is ANQGSEA in the germline V gene. CDR3 size: 15 residues. CDR3 loop: CSVVIDRTMNTEAFF. CDR3 coding DNA: TGCAGCGTTGTGATAGACAGAACGATGAACACTGAAGCTTTCTTT.

The chain recombines TRBV19 with TRBJ1-1; D gene uncertain. Germline-derived CDR1 and CDR2 are LNHDA and SQIVND (reference sequence). V dropped 10 bases and J dropped 5 bases, with 11 bases sitting between them. The CDR3 runs to 11 residues. The chain's CDR3 is CAIKGSTEAFF. The CDR3 nucleotides read TGTGCCATTAAAGGTAGTACTGAAGCTTTCTTT. Full variable domain (missing parts from reference TRBV19 and TRBJ1-1): DGGITQSPKYLFRKEGQNVTLSCEQNLNHDAMYWYRQDPGQGLRLIYYSQIVNDFQKGDIAEGYSVSREKKESFPLTVTSAQKNPTAFYLCAIKGSTEAFFGQGTRLTVV.

The V call is TRBV6-5, the J call TRBJ2-3; 12 bases match TRBD2. The germline CDR1 and CDR2 sequences are MNHEY and SVGAGI. This CDR3 region has 17 residues. Trimming at V came to 0 bases and at J to 4 bases, leaving 5 bases not matched to a gene. CDR3 loop: CASSYSRTSGVPDTQYF. The CDR3 DNA follows: TGTGCCAGCAGTTACTCGCGGACTAGCGGGGTCCCAGATACGCAGTATTTT.

The chain employs TRBV7-2 and TRBJ1-6, with D unresolved. The V gene lost 1 base and the J gene lost 12 bases, with 7 bases spanning the gap. The germline V gene encodes CDR1 SGHTA and CDR2 FQGNSA. The CDR3 extends over 12 amino acids. The CDR3 loop reads CASSLDLGPLHF. The DNA of the CDR3 is TGTGCCAGCAGCTTAGACCTCGGACCCCTCCACTTT.